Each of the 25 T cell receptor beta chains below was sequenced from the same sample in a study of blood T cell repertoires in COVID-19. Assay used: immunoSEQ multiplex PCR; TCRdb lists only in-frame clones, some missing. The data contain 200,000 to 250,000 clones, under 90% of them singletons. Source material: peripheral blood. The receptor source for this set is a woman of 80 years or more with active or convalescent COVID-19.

The CDR3 loop is CATSDSWEDTQYF. CDR3 in DNA: TGTGCCACCAGTGATTCGTGGGAGGATACGCAGTATTTT. This rearrangement joins TRBV24-1 to TRBJ2-3, with D perhaps matching TRBD2 (5 bases). CDR3 length equals 13 residues. V was cut by 2 bases and J by 6 bases, with 8 bases left in between. Germline values: CDR1 KGHDR, CDR2 SFDVKD.

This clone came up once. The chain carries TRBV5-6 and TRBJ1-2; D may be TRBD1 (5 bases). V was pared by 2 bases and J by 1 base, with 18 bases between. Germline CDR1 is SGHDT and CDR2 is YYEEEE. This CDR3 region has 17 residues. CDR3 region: CASSFLAQGRNNYGYTF. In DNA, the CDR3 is TGTGCCAGCAGCTTTCTGGCCCAGGGAAGGAATAACTATGGCTACACCTTC.

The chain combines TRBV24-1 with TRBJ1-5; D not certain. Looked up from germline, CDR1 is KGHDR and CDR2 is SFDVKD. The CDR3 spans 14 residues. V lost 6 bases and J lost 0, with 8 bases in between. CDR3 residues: CATSSAGSNQPQHF. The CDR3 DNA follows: TGTGCCACCAGTTCCGCCGGTAGCAATCAGCCCCAGCATTTT.

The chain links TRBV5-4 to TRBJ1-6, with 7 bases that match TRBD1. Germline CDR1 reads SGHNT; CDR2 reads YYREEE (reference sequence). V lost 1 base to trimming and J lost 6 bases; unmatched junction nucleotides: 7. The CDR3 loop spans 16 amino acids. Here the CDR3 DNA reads TGTGCCAGCAGCTTGTCACAGGGGTTTGGTAATTCACCCCTCCACTTT. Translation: CASSLSQGFGNSPLHF.

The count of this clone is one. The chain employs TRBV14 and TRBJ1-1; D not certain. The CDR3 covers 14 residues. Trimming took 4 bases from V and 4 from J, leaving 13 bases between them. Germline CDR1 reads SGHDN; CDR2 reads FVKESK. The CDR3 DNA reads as TGTGCCAGCAGCCCCACCGTAGTAGTCACTGAAGCTTTCTTT. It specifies CASSPTVVVTEAFF.

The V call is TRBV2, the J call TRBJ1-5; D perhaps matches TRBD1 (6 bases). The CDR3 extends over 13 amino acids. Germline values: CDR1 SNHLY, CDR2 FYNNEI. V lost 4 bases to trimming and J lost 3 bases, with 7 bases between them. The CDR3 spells CASSGDNNQPQHF. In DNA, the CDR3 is TGTGCCAGCAGTGGGGACAACAATCAGCCCCAGCATTTT.

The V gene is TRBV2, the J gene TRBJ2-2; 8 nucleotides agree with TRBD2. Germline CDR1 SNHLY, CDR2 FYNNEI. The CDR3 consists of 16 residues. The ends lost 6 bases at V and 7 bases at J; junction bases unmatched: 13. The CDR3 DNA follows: TGTGCCAGCAGGACCGTTATCGGGGGGGTAGGCGGGGAGCTGTTTTTT. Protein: CASRTVIGGVGGELFF.

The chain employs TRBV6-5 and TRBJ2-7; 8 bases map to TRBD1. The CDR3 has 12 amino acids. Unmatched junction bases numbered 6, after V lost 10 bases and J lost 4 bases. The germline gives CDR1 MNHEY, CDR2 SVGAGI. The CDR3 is CATGRGQYEQYF. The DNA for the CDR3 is TGTGCCACCGGCAGGGGGCAATACGAGCAGTACTTC.

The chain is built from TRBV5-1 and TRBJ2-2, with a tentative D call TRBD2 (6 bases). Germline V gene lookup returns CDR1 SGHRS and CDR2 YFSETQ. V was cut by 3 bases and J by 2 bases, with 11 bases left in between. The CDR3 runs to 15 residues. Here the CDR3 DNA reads TGCGCCAGCAGCTCGGGACTTTTAAACACCGGGGAGCTGTTTTTT. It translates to CASSSGLLNTGELFF.

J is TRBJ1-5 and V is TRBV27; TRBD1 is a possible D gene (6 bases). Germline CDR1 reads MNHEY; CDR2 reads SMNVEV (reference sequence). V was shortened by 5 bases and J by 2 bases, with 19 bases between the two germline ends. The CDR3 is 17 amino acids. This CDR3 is CASSPSYHAGGNQPQHF. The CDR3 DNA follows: TGTGCCAGCAGTCCTAGCTATCACGCAGGGGGCAATCAGCCCCAGCATTTT.

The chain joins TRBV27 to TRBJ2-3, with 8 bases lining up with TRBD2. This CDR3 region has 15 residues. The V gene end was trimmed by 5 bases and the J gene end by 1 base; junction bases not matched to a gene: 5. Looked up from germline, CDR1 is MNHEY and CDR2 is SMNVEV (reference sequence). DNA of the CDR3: TGTGCCAGCAGTCTTAGCGGGGTGGGCACAGATACGCAGTATTTT. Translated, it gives CASSLSGVGTDTQYF.

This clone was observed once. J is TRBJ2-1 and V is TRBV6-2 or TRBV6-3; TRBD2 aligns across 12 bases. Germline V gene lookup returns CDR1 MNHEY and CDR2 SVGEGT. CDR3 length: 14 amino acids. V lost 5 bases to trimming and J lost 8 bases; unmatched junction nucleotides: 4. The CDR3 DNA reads TGTGCCAGCAGTCTAGCGGGAGGGGTATATGAGCAGTTCTTC. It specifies CASSLAGGVYEQFF.

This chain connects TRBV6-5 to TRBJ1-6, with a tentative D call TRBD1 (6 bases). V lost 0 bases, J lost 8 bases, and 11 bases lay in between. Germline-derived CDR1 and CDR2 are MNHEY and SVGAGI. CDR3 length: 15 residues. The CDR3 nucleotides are TGTGCCAGCAGTTACTCCGGTAGGGGGTATTCACCCCTCCACTTT. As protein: CASSYSGRGYSPLHF.

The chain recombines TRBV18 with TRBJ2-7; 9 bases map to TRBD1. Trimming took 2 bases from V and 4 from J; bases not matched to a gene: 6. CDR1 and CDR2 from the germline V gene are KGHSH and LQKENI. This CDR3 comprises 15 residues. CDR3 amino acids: CASSPTGGAEYEQYF. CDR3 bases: TGTGCCAGCTCACCAACAGGGGGCGCGGAGTACGAGCAGTACTTC.

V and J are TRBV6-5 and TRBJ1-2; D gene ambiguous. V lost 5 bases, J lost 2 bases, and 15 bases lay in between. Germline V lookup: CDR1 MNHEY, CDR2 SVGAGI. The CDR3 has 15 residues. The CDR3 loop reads CASSLGPASNYGYTF. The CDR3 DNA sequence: TGTGCCAGCAGTCTGGGCCCCGCATCCAACTATGGCTACACCTTC.

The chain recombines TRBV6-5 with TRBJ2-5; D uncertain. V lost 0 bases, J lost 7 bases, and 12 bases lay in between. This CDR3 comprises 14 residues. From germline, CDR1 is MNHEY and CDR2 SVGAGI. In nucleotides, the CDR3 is TGTGCCAGCAGTTACTCGAGGCTAAGTGGGACCCAGTACTTC. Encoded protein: CASSYSRLSGTQYF.

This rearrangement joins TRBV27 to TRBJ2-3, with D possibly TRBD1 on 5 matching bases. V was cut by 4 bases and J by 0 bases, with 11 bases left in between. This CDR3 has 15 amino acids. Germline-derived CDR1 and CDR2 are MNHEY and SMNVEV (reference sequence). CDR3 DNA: TGTGCCAGCAGTTGGGGTCAGGGAAGCACAGATACGCAGTATTTT. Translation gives CASSWGQGSTDTQYF.

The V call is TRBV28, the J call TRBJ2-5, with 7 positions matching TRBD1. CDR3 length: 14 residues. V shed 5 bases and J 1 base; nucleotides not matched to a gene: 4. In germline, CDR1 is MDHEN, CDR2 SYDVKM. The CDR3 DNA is TGTGCCAGCAGTGCAGGGGGTGCCCAAGAGACCCAGTACTTC. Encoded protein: CASSAGGAQETQYF. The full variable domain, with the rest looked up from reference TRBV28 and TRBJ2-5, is DVKVTQSSRYLVKRTGEKVFLECVQDMDHENMFWYRQDPGLGLRLIYFSYDVKMKEKGDIPEGYSVSREKKERFSLILESASTNQTSMYLCASSAGGAQETQYFGPGTRLLVL.

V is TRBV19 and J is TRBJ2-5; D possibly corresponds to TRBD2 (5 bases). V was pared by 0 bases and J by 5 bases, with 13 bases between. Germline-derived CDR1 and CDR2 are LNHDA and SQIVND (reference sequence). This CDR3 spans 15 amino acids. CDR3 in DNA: TGTGCCAGTAGTATAGATCTTGGATCGGGGGAGACCCAGTACTTC. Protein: CASSIDLGSGETQYF.

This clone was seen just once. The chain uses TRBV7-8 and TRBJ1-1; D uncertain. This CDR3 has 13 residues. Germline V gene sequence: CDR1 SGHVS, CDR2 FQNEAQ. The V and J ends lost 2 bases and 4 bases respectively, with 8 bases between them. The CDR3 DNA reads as TGTGCCAGCAGCTTACGGGGTAGCACTGAAGCTTTCTTT. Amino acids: CASSLRGSTEAFF.

DNA for the CDR3: TGCAGCGCCGACCGGGACAGGGAGTTCCTCCTCACCTACGAGCAGTACTTC. Amino acid sequence: CSADRDREFLLTYEQYF. The V call is TRBV29-1, the J call TRBJ2-7; 9 bases align to TRBD1. Germline V gene data show CDR1 as SQVTM and CDR2 as ANQGSEA. This CDR3 contains 17 residues. After removal of 7 bases from V and 2 bases from J, the junction contained 18 bases not matched to a gene.

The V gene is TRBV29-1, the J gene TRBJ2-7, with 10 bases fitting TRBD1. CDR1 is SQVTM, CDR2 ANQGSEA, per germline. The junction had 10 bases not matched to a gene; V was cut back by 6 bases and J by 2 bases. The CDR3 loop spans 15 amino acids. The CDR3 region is CSVETGQGLAYEQYF. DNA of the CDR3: TGCAGCGTCGAGACGGGACAGGGGTTGGCCTACGAGCAGTACTTC.

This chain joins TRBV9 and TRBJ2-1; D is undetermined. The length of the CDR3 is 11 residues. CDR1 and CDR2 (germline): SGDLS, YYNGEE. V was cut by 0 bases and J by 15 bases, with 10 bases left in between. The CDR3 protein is CASSVELWAFF. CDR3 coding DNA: TGTGCCAGCAGCGTAGAATTATGGGCGTTCTTC.

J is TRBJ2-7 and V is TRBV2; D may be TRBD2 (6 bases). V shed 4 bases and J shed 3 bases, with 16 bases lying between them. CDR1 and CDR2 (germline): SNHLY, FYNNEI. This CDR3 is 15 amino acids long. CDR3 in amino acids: CASSVTGTGGYEQYF. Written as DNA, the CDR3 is TGTGCCAGCAGTGTTACCGGGACTGGGGGCTACGAGCAGTACTTC.

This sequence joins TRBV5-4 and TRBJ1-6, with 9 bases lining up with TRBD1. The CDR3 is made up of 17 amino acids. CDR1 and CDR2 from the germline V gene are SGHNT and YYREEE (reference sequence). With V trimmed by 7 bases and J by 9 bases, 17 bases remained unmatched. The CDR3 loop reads CASGPIPGTGSVSPLHF. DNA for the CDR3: TGTGCCAGCGGGCCAATTCCCGGGACAGGGAGTGTTTCACCCCTCCACTTT. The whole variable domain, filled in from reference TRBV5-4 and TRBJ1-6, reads ETGVTQSPTHLIKTRGQQVTLRCSSQSGHNTVSWYQQALGQGPQFIFQYYREEENGRGNFPPRFSGLQFPNYSSELNVNALELDDSALYLCASGPIPGTGSVSPLHFGNGTRLTVT.